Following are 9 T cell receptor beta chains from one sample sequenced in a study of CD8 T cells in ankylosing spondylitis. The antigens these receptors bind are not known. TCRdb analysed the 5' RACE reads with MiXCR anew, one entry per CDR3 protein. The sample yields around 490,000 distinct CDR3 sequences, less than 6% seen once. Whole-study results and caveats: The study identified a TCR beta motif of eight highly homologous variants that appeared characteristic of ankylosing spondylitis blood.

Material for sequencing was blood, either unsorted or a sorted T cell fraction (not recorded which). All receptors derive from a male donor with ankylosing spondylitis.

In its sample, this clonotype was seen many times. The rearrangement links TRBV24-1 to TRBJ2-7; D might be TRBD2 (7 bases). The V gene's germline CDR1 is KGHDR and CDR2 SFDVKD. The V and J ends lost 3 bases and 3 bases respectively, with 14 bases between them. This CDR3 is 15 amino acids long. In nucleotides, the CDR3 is TGTGCCACCAGTGATCCGAGGGGGGGTCACTACGAGCAGTACTTC. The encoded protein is CATSDPRGGHYEQYF.

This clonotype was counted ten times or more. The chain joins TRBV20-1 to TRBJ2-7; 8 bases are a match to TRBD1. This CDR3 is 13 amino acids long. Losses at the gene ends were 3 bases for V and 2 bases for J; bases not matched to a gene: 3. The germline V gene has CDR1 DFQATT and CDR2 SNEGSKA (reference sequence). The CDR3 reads CSARGRGPYEQYF. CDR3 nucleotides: TGCAGTGCTAGGGGCAGGGGGCCCTACGAGCAGTACTTC.

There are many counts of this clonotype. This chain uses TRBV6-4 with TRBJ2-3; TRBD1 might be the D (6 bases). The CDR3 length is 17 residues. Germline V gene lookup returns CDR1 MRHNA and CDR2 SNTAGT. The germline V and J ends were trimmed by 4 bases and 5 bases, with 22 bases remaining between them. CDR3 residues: CASSVFQGPGRGDTQYF. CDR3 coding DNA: TGTGCCAGCAGTGTCTTCCAGGGGCCGGGTAGGGGAGATACGCAGTATTTT.

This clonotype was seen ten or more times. The CDR3 protein is CASSKAERHAFF. In DNA form, the CDR3 reads TGTGCCAGCAGTAAAGCTGAACGTCACGCTTTCTTT. The chain employs TRBV28 and TRBJ1-1; no reliable D call. The CDR3 covers 12 residues. From germline, CDR1 is MDHEN and CDR2 SYDVKM. Trimming removed 5 bases at V and 11 bases at J, with 15 bases between.

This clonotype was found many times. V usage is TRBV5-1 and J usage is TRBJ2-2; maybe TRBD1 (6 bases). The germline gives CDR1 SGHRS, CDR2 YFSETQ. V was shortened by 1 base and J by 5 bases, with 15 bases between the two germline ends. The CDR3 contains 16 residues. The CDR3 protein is CASSLQGPTGTGELFF. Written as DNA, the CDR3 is TGCGCCAGCAGCTTGCAGGGGCCGACCGGAACCGGGGAGCTGTTTTTT.

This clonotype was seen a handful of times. The CDR3 loop is CASSYTPGQVSGYTF. As DNA, the CDR3 is TGTGCCAGCAGTTACACCCCGGGGCAGGTCTCTGGCTACACCTTC. The chain links TRBV6-5 to TRBJ1-2, with D possibly TRBD1 on 5 matching bases. There are 15 residues in the CDR3. Trimming cost V 2 bases and J 7 bases, with 17 bases left between them. CDR1 is MNHEY, CDR2 SVGAGI, per germline.

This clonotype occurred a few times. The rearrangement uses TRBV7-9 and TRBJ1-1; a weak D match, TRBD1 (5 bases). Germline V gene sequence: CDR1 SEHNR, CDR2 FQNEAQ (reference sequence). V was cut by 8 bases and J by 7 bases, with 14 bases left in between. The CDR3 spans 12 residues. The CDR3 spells CASGSSGSEAFF. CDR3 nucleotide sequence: TGTGCCAGCGGATCTTCAGGGAGTGAAGCTTTCTTT.

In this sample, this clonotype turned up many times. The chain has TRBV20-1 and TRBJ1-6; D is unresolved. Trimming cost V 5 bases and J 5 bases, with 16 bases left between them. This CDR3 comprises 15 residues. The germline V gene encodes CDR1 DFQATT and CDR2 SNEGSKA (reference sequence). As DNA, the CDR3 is TGCAGTGCTTATGGACCGAGCATCCATAATTCACCCCTCCACTTT. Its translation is CSAYGPSIHNSPLHF.

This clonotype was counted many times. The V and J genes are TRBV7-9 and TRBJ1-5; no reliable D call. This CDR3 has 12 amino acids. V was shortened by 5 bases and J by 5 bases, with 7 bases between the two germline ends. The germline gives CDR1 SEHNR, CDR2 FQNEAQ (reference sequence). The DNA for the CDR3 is TGTGCCAGCAGCAGATTAGATCAGCCCCAGCATTTT. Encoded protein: CASSRLDQPQHF.